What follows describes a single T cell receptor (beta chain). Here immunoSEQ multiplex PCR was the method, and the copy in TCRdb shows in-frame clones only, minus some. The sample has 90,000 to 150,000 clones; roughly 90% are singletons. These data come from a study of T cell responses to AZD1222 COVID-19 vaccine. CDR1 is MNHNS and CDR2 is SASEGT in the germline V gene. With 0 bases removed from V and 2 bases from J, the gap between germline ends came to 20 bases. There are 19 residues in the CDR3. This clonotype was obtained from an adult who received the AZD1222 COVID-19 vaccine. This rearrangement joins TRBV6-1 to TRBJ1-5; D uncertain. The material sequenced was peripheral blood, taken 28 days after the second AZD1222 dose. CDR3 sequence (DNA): TGTGCCAGCAGTGAAGCTTTTCGATGGCGCAGAGATGGCAATCAGCCCCAGCATTTT. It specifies CASSEAFRWRRDGNQPQHF.